Shown below are 24 T cell receptor beta chains from a single sample sequenced in a study of patients and donors after allogeneic stem cell transplantation. One entry per CDR3 protein, called by TCRdb with MiXCR from the RT-PCR reads. The sample carries fewer than 500,000 distinct CDR3 sequences, around 16% recorded once. The sample comprised blood, either unsorted or a sorted T cell fraction (not recorded which). The receptors originated from a human donor who was either an allogeneic HSCT recipient or a stem cell or donor lymphocyte infusion donor (not recorded which). It is not recorded whose cells these are; they may come from a transplant donor.

This chain links TRBV5-1 with TRBJ2-3, with unresolved D. Trimming shortened V by 4 bases and J by 4 bases, and 13 bases separated the two germline ends. CDR1 is SGHRS and CDR2 is YFSETQ in the germline V gene. The CDR3 spans 14 residues. The CDR3: CASSLLPAADTQYF. The DNA of the CDR3 is TGCGCCAGCAGCCTATTGCCCGCCGCAGATACGCAGTATTTT.

In its sample, this clonotype was seen a few times. The chain employs TRBV7-9 and TRBJ2-1; 9 bases line up with TRBD2. The V gene's germline CDR1 is SEHNR and CDR2 FQNEAQ (reference sequence). This CDR3 spans 13 amino acids. V was clipped by 4 bases and J by 5 bases; unmatched bases: 0. The DNA of the CDR3 is TGTGCCAGCAGCTCTAGCGGGAACAATGAGCAGTTCTTC. Amino acid sequence: CASSSSGNNEQFF.

The chain uses TRBV11-2 and TRBJ2-1; 7 bases are shared with TRBD2. Per germline, CDR1 SGHAT and CDR2 FQNNGV. The CDR3 has 15 amino acids. V shed 5 bases, J shed 6 bases, and the junction held 10 bases outside the gene matches. In DNA form, the CDR3 reads TGTGCCAGCAGCGGGCCAGCGGGACCCTTCAATGAGCAGTTCTTC. Its protein product is CASSGPAGPFNEQFF. The full variable domain, rest sourced from reference TRBV11-2 and TRBJ2-1, is EAGVAQSPRYKIIEKRQSVAFWCNPISGHATLYWYQQILGQGPKLLIQFQNNGVVDDSQLPKDRFSAERLKGVDSTLKIQPAKLEDSAVYLCASSGPAGPFNEQFFGPGTRLTVL.

V is TRBV12-3 or TRBV12-4 and J is TRBJ2-7; D may be TRBD1 or TRBD2 (5 bases each). With 3 bases removed from V and 2 bases from J, the gap between germline ends came to 11 bases. CDR3 length: 14 residues. The CDR3 coding sequence is TGTGCCAGCAGTTTCGCCCCGGGACCCTACGAGCAGTACTTC. Its protein product is CASSFAPGPYEQYF.

This clonotype was detected many times. The chain combines TRBV4-1 with TRBJ2-7, with D perhaps given as TRBD1 or TRBD2 (6 bases each). The ends were cut back, 4 bases at V and 5 bases at J, with 18 bases in the middle. This CDR3 has 15 residues. CDR1 is MGHRA and CDR2 is YSYEKL in the germline V gene. The CDR3 spells CASSRGTKTFNEQYF. Written as DNA, the CDR3 is TGCGCCAGCAGCCGCGGGACAAAGACTTTCAACGAGCAGTACTTC.

The chain uses TRBV5-1 and TRBJ1-4; tentative D call: TRBD1 (5 bases). Deletions cut 3 bases from V and 6 bases from J, with 9 bases between. CDR3 length equals 13 residues. CDR1 SGHRS and CDR2 YFSETQ come from the germline V gene. The CDR3 DNA reads TGCGCCAGCAGCTCGGGAGGGGATGAAAAACTGTTTTTT. Translating it yields CASSSGGDEKLFF.

The V call is TRBV3-1, the J call TRBJ1-2, with 7 bases fitting TRBD1. The trim removed 2 bases at V and 6 bases at J, leaving 3 bases unmatched. CDR1 is LGHDT and CDR2 is YNNKEL in the germline V gene (reference sequence). This CDR3 spans 13 amino acids. For the CDR3, the DNA is TGTGCCAGCAGCCAACACGACAGGGATGGCTACACCTTC. Amino acid sequence: CASSQHDRDGYTF.

V gene TRBV19 combines with J gene TRBJ1-1; D uncertain. This CDR3 contains 15 residues. V was trimmed by 3 bases and J by 5 bases, leaving 16 bases between them. From germline, CDR1 is LNHDA and CDR2 SQIVND (reference sequence). CDR3 bases: TGTGCCAGTAGTATTCATAAGGGCCACTTAACTGAAGCTTTCTTT. Protein sequence: CASSIHKGHLTEAFF.

V is TRBV2 and J is TRBJ1-1, with 7 bases aligning to TRBD1. The V gene end was trimmed by 11 bases and the J gene end by 1 base; junction bases not matched to a gene: 7. There are 13 residues in the CDR3. Germline-derived CDR1 and CDR2 are SNHLY and FYNNEI. The CDR3 DNA reads TGTGCCTGCTCCGGGACAGAGAACACTGAAGCTTTCTTT. It specifies CACSGTENTEAFF.

This clonotype was counted at least ten times. The chain has TRBV5-1 and TRBJ2-1; TRBD2 matches 9 bases. Trimming at V came to 6 bases and at J to 3 bases, leaving 10 bases not matched to a gene. Germline CDR1 and CDR2: SGHRS and YFSETQ. The CDR3 length is 16 residues. CDR3 loop: CASMGGGRDYYNEQFF. Here the CDR3 DNA reads TGCGCCAGCATGGGAGGCGGGAGGGACTACTACAATGAGCAGTTCTTC.

V and J are TRBV6-2 or TRBV6-3 and TRBJ2-3, with a weak D call TRBD2 (5 bases). The CDR3 totals 15 residues. CDR1 is MNHEY, CDR2 SVGEGT, per germline. V lost 2 bases and J lost 4, with 13 bases in between. CDR3 region: CASSYEGASADTQYF. The CDR3 DNA is TGTGCCAGCAGTTACGAGGGAGCCTCCGCAGATACGCAGTATTTT.

This clonotype was seen a few times. The chain recombines TRBV9 with TRBJ2-1; D is undetermined. CDR1 SGDLS and CDR2 YYNGEE come from the germline V gene. The V end was cut by 2 bases, the J end by 5 bases, with 14 bases between. CDR3 length equals 15 residues. The CDR3, as DNA: TGTGCCAGCAGCGTTTTGGCACCCTACGACAATGAGCAGTTCTTC. Its translation is CASSVLAPYDNEQFF.

The rearrangement joins TRBV20-1 to TRBJ1-5; 11 positions agree with TRBD1. CDR1 is DFQATT and CDR2 is SNEGSKA in the germline V gene (reference sequence). The CDR3 is 16 amino acids. Unmatched junction bases numbered 9, after V lost 1 base and J lost 7 bases. The DNA for the CDR3 is TGCAGTGCTAGAGTTAACGGACAGGGGGCGGGGCAGCCCCAGCATTTT. Translation: CSARVNGQGAGQPQHF.

V gene TRBV12-3 or TRBV12-4 combines with J gene TRBJ2-3; 15 bases are shared with TRBD2. J was trimmed by 6 bases and V by 6 bases; bases with no gene match: 4. The CDR3 extends over 15 amino acids. CDR3 amino acids: CASRRTSGRADTQYF. CDR3 nucleotide sequence: TGTGCCAGCAGAAGGACTAGCGGGAGGGCGGATACGCAGTATTTT.

The chain couples TRBV4-1 to TRBJ1-4; 9 nucleotides match TRBD1. After removal of 1 base from V and 8 bases from J, the junction contained 5 bases not matched to a gene. The germline gives CDR1 MGHRA, CDR2 YSYEKL. The CDR3 runs 15 residues. CDR3 DNA: TGCGCCAGCAGCCAAGTATTGACAGGGGGGGAAAAACTGTTTTTT. Translated: CASSQVLTGGEKLFF.

This clonotype showed up many times. CDR3 coding DNA: TGTGCCAGCAGCTCGGGGGGGGGGTTCACAGATACGCAGTATTTT. Its translation is CASSSGGGFTDTQYF. V usage is TRBV7-9 and J usage is TRBJ2-3; 8 bases line up with TRBD2. This CDR3 comprises 15 residues. Germline V gene data show CDR1 as SEHNR and CDR2 as FQNEAQ (reference sequence). The V segment lost 4 bases and the J segment 2 bases; nucleotides outside the gene matches: 5.

The rearrangement uses TRBV12-3 or TRBV12-4 and TRBJ1-1, with 8 bases matching TRBD1. The CDR3 contains 14 residues. V lost 8 bases, J lost 0 bases, and 5 bases stayed unmatched. CDR3 nucleotide sequence: TGTGCCAGCGGAGACAGGGGCCTGAACACTGAAGCTTTCTTT. Amino acid sequence: CASGDRGLNTEAFF.

This clonotype was detected ten times or more. The chain employs TRBV7-9 and TRBJ2-5; D ambiguous. V shed 1 base and J shed 2 bases, with 2 bases lying between them. Germline values: CDR1 SEHNR, CDR2 FQNEAQ (reference sequence). This CDR3 has 12 residues. The CDR3 protein is CASSLVQETQYF. Written as DNA, the CDR3 is TGTGCCAGCAGCTTAGTACAAGAGACCCAGTACTTC.

This chain uses TRBV24-1 with TRBJ2-3; possible D gene TRBD2, 5 bases. Trimming removed 9 bases at V and 2 bases at J, with 8 bases between. The germline CDR1 and CDR2 sequences are KGHDR and SFDVKD. This CDR3 region has 12 residues. CDR3 DNA sequence: TGTGCCACCCGAGGGAACACAGATACGCAGTATTTT. Translated: CATRGNTDTQYF.

This clonotype was recorded at least ten times. The rearrangement links TRBV2 to TRBJ2-3, with D tentatively TRBD1 or TRBD2 (5 bases each). The V end lost 6 bases, the J end lost 0 bases, and 7 bases lay between the germline ends. This CDR3 comprises 13 residues. CDR1 SNHLY and CDR2 FYNNEI come from the germline V gene. The CDR3 coding sequence is TGTGCCAGCAGGGGGGACAGCACAGATACGCAGTATTTT. Translation: CASRGDSTDTQYF.

The chain is built from TRBV3-1 and TRBJ2-1; no firm D call. The CDR3 extends over 13 amino acids. V lost 4 bases and J 2 bases, leaving 6 bases between the germline ends. Germline V gene sequence: CDR1 LGHDT, CDR2 YNNKEL (reference sequence). CDR3 in amino acids: CASSPNPYNEQFF. CDR3 coding DNA: TGTGCCAGCAGCCCTAATCCCTACAATGAGCAGTTCTTC.

The chain uses TRBV29-1 and TRBJ1-3; tentative D call: TRBD1 (6 bases). V dropped 2 bases and J dropped 0 bases, with 8 bases sitting between them. Germline CDR1 and CDR2: SQVTM and ANQGSEA. The CDR3 is made up of 14 amino acids. CDR3 in amino acids: CSVETDSSGNTIYF. The CDR3 nucleotides are TGCAGCGTTGAAACGGACAGCTCTGGAAACACCATATATTTT.

This clonotype was seen a handful of times. The genes are TRBV30 and TRBJ2-1, with D perhaps TRBD1 (6 bases). Per germline, CDR1 GTSNPN and CDR2 SVGIG (reference sequence). V lost 8 bases and J 0 bases, leaving 8 bases between the germline ends. The CDR3 consists of 12 residues. The CDR3 bases are TGTGCCGGGGGCTTCTCCTACAATGAGCAGTTCTTC. It encodes CAGGFSYNEQFF.

This clonotype has more than one count but fewer than ten. The gene calls are TRBV30 and TRBJ1-2; D unresolved. Looked up from germline, CDR1 is GTSNPN and CDR2 is SVGIG (reference sequence). The CDR3 is made up of 11 amino acids. V gave up 4 bases and J gave up 7 bases, with 10 bases separating them. CDR3 sequence reads: CAWNSGSGYTF. The CDR3 coding sequence is TGTGCCTGGAATTCAGGATCTGGCTACACCTTC. Variable domain in full (rest from reference TRBV30 and TRBJ1-2): SQTIHQWPATLVQPVGSPLSLECTVEGTSNPNLYWYRQAAGRGLQLLFYSVGIGQISSEVPQNLSASRPQDRQFILSSKKLLLSDSGFYLCAWNSGSGYTFGSGTRLTVV.